This T cell receptor beta chain was captured in a study of T-cell memory formation after mild COVID-19. General study points: The pre-infection memory compartment contained some responding clones, suggesting cross-reactive memory joined. Largely, contracting CD4+ clones fell within CM and EM, and contracting CD8+ clones within EMRA. Contracting clones, day 15 to 85, had balanced CD4/CD8, and later expanders favored CD4+.

This clonotype was counted only a few times. Its cognate antigen is unknown. TCRdb passed the 5' RACE reads through MiXCR, listing each CDR3 protein once. The sample consists of around 390,000 distinct CDR3 sequences, approximately 15% of them appearing once. CDR1 and CDR2 from the germline V gene are SGHTA and FQGNSA. The CDR3 length is 15 residues. V was pared by 0 bases and J by 7 bases, with 13 bases between. The chain recombines TRBV7-2 with TRBJ1-5; TRBD1 might be the D (5 bases). Sequenced: PBMCs or a T cell subset sorted from them (not recorded which). The origin of this receptor is a man younger than 35 who had mild COVID-19 (a few samples of this study predate the infection). Cell type and time point are not known. The CDR3 coding sequence is TGTGCCAGCAGCTTAGCGGCAGGGCTCGGGCAGCCCCAGCATTTT. Amino acid sequence: CASSLAAGLGQPQHF.